These 18 T cell receptor beta chains were all obtained from the same sample, sequenced in a study of OX40 agonist ivuxolimab in advanced cancers. Data came from immunoSEQ multiplex PCR; TCRdb stores just in-frame clones and leaves some out. Here the sample spans tens of thousands of clones, about nine tenths being singletons. The starting material was CD4+ or CD8+ T cells sorted from blood, obtained in a trial of the OX40 agonist ivuxolimab. The receptors here all came from an adult with an advanced solid tumor such as melanoma, head and neck, liver or kidney cancer.

The V call is TRBV5-5, the J call TRBJ2-5, with D hard to call. Deletions cut 0 bases from V and 2 bases from J, with 17 bases between. The germline gives CDR1 SGHKS, CDR2 YYEKEE (reference sequence). The length of the CDR3 is 17 residues. The CDR3 nucleotides are TGTGCCAGCAGCTTGGCCTCGGTCCAATCCCGACAAGAGACCCAGTACTTC. Amino acid sequence: CASSLASVQSRQETQYF.

This rearrangement joins TRBV28 to TRBJ2-7, with TRBD2 identical over 9 bases. CDR3 length equals 15 residues. Looked up from germline, CDR1 is MDHEN and CDR2 is SYDVKM. Unmatched junction bases numbered 8, after V lost 6 bases and J lost 2 bases. The CDR3, as DNA: TGTGCCAGCAGGGGTTCCGGGACTAGCACCTACGAGCAGTACTTC. Its protein is CASRGSGTSTYEQYF. Full variable domain (missing parts from reference TRBV28 and TRBJ2-7): DVKVTQSSRYLVKRTGEKVFLECVQDMDHENMFWYRQDPGLGLRLIYFSYDVKMKEKGDIPEGYSVSREKKERFSLILESASTNQTSMYLCASRGSGTSTYEQYFGPGTRLTVT.

For the CDR3, the DNA is TGTGCCAGCTCACTATTACAGGGGTCCTACAATGAGCAGTTCTTC. Translation gives CASSLLQGSYNEQFF. The chain has TRBV18 and TRBJ2-1; 7 positions agree with TRBD1. CDR1 KGHSH and CDR2 LQKENI come from the germline V gene. The V and J ends lost 4 bases and 1 base, in that order; junction bases with no gene match: 4. This CDR3 contains 15 residues.

The genes are TRBV6-5 and TRBJ1-1; D ambiguous. V was clipped by 5 bases and J by 5 bases, with 12 bases between them. Germline CDR1 and CDR2: MNHEY and SVGAGI. The CDR3 covers 13 residues. The CDR3 DNA is TGTGCCAGCAGTCCGGCCGTGGGGACTGAAGCTTTCTTT. As protein: CASSPAVGTEAFF.

This chain connects TRBV5-1 to TRBJ2-3; no clear D gene. Germline lookup yields CDR1 SGHRS and CDR2 YFSETQ. The V gene lost 4 bases and the J gene lost 4 bases, with 10 bases spanning the gap. The CDR3 is 13 amino acids. CDR3 DNA: TGCGCCAGCAGCCTCACCGCGTCAGATACGCAGTATTTT. This translates into CASSLTASDTQYF.

The chain has TRBV19 and TRBJ2-6, with D perhaps TRBD1 (6 bases). The CDR3 totals 17 residues. Trimming removed 3 bases at V and 0 bases at J, with 12 bases between. Per germline, CDR1 LNHDA and CDR2 SQIVND (reference sequence). The CDR3 nucleotides are TGTGCCAGTAGTATTTCGGGCAGGGGCTCTGGGGCCAACGTCCTGACTTTC. Its translation: CASSISGRGSGANVLTF.

The chain carries TRBV29-1 and TRBJ2-7; 14 nucleotides agree with TRBD2. The CDR3 is made up of 17 amino acids. J lost 4 bases, V lost 4 bases, and 12 bases had no gene match. The germline gives CDR1 SQVTM, CDR2 ANQGSEA. The CDR3 is CSVAGTSGSPSVYEQYF. The CDR3 DNA sequence: TGCAGCGTTGCCGGGACTAGCGGGAGTCCCTCCGTTTACGAGCAGTACTTC.

The chain has TRBV18 and TRBJ1-2, with 7 bases that match TRBD1. The trim removed 2 bases at V and 4 bases at J, leaving 1 base unmatched. The CDR3 has 13 amino acids. Germline CDR1 reads KGHSH; CDR2 reads LQKENI. CDR3 residues: CASSPDRVYGYTF. Written as DNA, the CDR3 is TGTGCCAGCTCACCAGACAGGGTCTATGGCTACACCTTC.

The V gene is TRBV11-2, the J gene TRBJ1-2; no reliable D call. The CDR3 contains 16 residues. Trimming took 0 bases from V and 2 from J, leaving 13 bases between them. Germline loops: CDR1 SGHAT, CDR2 FQNNGV. CDR3 bases: TGTGCCAGCAGCTTAGAGGCCCGGACCAGGAACTATGGCTACACCTTC. Its translation: CASSLEARTRNYGYTF.

Regarding this clone: The germline gene is not matched at one end of the junction; a read error may be the cause. The gene calls are TRBV2 and TRBJ2-1, with D uncertain. Germline CDR1 is SNHLY and CDR2 is FYNNEI. This CDR3 region has 8 residues. In DNA, the CDR3 is TGCGGGTCGGATGAGCAGTTCTTC. Encoded protein: CGSDEQFF.

The J gene is TRBJ2-3, the V gene TRBV12-5; 7 bases agree with TRBD2. The CDR3 loop spans 16 amino acids. J was trimmed by 3 bases and V by 3 bases; bases with no gene match: 9. Germline V gives CDR1 LGHNT, CDR2 FRNRAP. The CDR3 DNA sequence: TGTGCTAGTGGTTTAGAACTAGCGAGATGGACAGATACGCAGTATTTT. This sequence encodes CASGLELARWTDTQYF. Looking up the rest from reference TRBV12-5 and TRBJ2-3 gives the full variable domain: DARVTQTPRHKVTEMGQEVTMRCQPILGHNTVFWYRQTMMQGLELLAYFRNRAPLDDSGMPKDRFSAEMPDATLATLKIQPSEPRDSAVYFCASGLELARWTDTQYFGPGTRLTVL.

To note about this clone: The junction departs from germline at one end; a sequencing error may be responsible. The J gene is TRBJ2-5, the V gene TRBV7-7; 10 bases match TRBD1. The CDR3 contains 15 residues. Germline V gene sequence: CDR1 SSHAT, CDR2 FNYEAQ (reference sequence). CDR3 sequence: CASSLDRGRSETQYF. CDR3 bases: TGTGCTAGCAGCTTAGACAGGGGGCGCAGCGAGACCCAGTACTTC.

J is TRBJ2-1 and V is TRBV5-1; D remains unclear. CDR3 length: 12 amino acids. With 4 bases removed from V and 7 bases from J, the gap between germline ends came to 9 bases. The V gene's germline CDR1 is SGHRS and CDR2 YFSETQ. The CDR3: CASSQELNEQFF. CDR3 bases: TGCGCCAGCAGCCAAGAGTTGAATGAGCAGTTCTTC.

V usage is TRBV6-5 and J usage is TRBJ2-1; 12 nucleotides line up with TRBD2. This CDR3 contains 16 residues. V gave up 4 bases and J gave up 6 bases; unmatched junction bases: 7. Germline CDR1 and CDR2: MNHEY and SVGAGI. The CDR3 sequence is CASSSLAGGRGNEQFF. CDR3 DNA sequence: TGTGCCAGCAGTTCCCTAGCGGGAGGGAGGGGCAATGAGCAGTTCTTC.

The V and J genes are TRBV29-1 and TRBJ2-7; 10 bases match TRBD2. The germline gives CDR1 SQVTM, CDR2 ANQGSEA. V shed 4 bases and J 1 base; nucleotides not matched to a gene: 4. The CDR3 spans 14 residues. The CDR3, as DNA: TGCAGCGTTGTAGCGGGAGGACTTTCCTACGAGCAGTACTTC. This gives the protein CSVVAGGLSYEQYF.

V is TRBV30 and J is TRBJ2-5; 7 bases line up with TRBD2. V dropped 5 bases and J dropped 4; count of bases not matched to a gene: 7. Germline lookup yields CDR1 GTSNPN and CDR2 SVGIG (reference sequence). The CDR3 length is 13 residues. CDR3 nucleotides: TGTGCCTGGGGCCGGAGCGGGGTAGAGACCCAGTACTTC. This translates into CAWGRSGVETQYF. The complete variable domain, with remaining parts taken from reference TRBV30 and TRBJ2-5, reads SQTIHQWPATLVQPVGSPLSLECTVEGTSNPNLYWYRQAAGRGLQLLFYSVGIGQISSEVPQNLSASRPQDRQFILSSKKLLLSDSGFYLCAWGRSGVETQYFGPGTRLLVL.

This clone was observed once. The J gene is TRBJ2-7, the V gene TRBV6-1; tentative D call: TRBD2 (5 bases). Trimming removed 5 bases at V and 2 bases at J, with 16 bases between. The CDR3 is made up of 15 amino acids. Looked up from germline, CDR1 is MNHNS and CDR2 is SASEGT. This chain's CDR3 is CASSPSRGSPYEQYF. CDR3 nucleotide sequence: TGTGCCAGCAGTCCCAGCCGAGGGTCCCCCTACGAGCAGTACTTC.

V usage is TRBV9 and J usage is TRBJ2-5; a possible D gene is TRBD2 (5 bases). Judging by the DNA end, TRBJ2-7 fits better; the J call may be wrong. CDR3 size: 15 residues. In germline, CDR1 is SGDLS, CDR2 YYNGEE. The DNA for the CDR3 is TGTGCCAGCAGCGTAGGTCCGGGATCCAACTACGAGCAGTACTTC. It codes for CASSVGPGSNYEQYF.